This T cell receptor (beta chain) comes out of a study of regulatory T cells in long-lasting Graves disease. This clonotype came up many times. The authors built TCR beta libraries using iRepertoire HTBI primers and Arm-PCR of CDR3 regions. TCRdb analysed the multiplex PCR reads with MiXCR anew, one entry per CDR3 protein. This table holds over 450,000 distinct CDR3 sequences, around a fifth found once. Regarding time point: persistent/refractory GD, antithyroid drugs over 5 years with positive TRAb. Extracted RNA from PBMCs served as the source of the TCR library. V gave up 7 bases and J gave up 3 bases, with 19 bases separating them. The CDR3 totals 15 residues. The germline gives CDR1 MNHNS, CDR2 SASEGT.

The clonotype was recovered from a female donor with Graves disease. Here the sequenced sample was peripheral blood mononuclear cells (PBMCs), taken when the disease was refractory, from a patient treated with antithyroid drugs. The chain has TRBV6-1 and TRBJ2-7; tentatively, D is TRBD1 (6 bases). The CDR3 loop is CASTRGSDSDYEQYF. The DNA for the CDR3 is TGTGCCAGCACCAGAGGCTCGGACAGTGACTACGAGCAGTACTTC.